This record concerns one T cell receptor beta chain sequence. The sample comes from a study of blood T cell repertoires in COVID-19. Whole-study context: From T cells, B-cell-depleted T cells, or PBMCs came the material, which was cDNA or gDNA.

Allocation to cohorts depended on clinical history reported by the participants. CDR3 length: 15 amino acids. The germline V gene has CDR1 SQVTM and CDR2 ANQGSEA. V trimming: 3 bases; J trimming: 1 base; junction bases outside the gene matches: 9. Libraries were prepared by immunoSEQ multiplex PCR; TCRdb keeps only in-frame clonotypes and omits some of them. The sample comprises some 250,000 clones, 90% to 95% of which are singletons, and approximately 1.2% rests with the top ten. This chain links TRBV29-1 with TRBJ2-7; 7 bases align to TRBD2. Input material: PBMCs or T cells enriched from blood (not recorded which). The receptor comes from a human donor in a cohort exposed to, infected with or recovered from COVID-19 (not recorded which). The donor label of this sample is uncertain. The CDR3 sequence: CSVEISGESSYEQYF. The CDR3 nucleotides are TGCAGCGTTGAGATCAGCGGGGAAAGTTCCTACGAGCAGTACTTC.